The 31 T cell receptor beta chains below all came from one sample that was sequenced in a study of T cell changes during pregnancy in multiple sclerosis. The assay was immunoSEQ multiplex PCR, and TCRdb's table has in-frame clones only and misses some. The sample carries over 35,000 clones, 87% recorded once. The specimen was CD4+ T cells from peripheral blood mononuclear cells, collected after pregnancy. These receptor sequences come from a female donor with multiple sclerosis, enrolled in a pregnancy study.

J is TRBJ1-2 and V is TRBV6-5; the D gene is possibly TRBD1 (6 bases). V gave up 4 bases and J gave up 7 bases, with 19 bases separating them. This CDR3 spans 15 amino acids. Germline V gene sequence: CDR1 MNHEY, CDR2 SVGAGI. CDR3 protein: CASSWVGGVGSGYTF. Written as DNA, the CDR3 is TGTGCCAGCAGTTGGGTAGGGGGAGTGGGCTCTGGCTACACCTTC.

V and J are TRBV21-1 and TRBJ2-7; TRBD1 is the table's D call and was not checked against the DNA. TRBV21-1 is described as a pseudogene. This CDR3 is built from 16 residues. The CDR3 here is CASTHRETGRSYEQYF. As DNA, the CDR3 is TGTGCCAGCACCCACAGAGAGACAGGGCGCTCCTACGAGCAGTACTTC.

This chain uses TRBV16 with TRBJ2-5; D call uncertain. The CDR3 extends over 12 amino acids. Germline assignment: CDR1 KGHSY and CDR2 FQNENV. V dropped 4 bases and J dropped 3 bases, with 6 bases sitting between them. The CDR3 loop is CASSPQKETQYF. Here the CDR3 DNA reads TGTGCCAGCAGCCCGCAGAAAGAGACCCAGTACTTC.

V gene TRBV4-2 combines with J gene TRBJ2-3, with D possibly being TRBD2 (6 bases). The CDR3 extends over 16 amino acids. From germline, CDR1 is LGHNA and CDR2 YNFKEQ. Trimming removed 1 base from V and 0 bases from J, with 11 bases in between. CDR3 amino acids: CASSQAMGTSTDTQYF. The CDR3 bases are TGTGCCAGCAGCCAAGCGATGGGGACTAGCACAGATACGCAGTATTTT.

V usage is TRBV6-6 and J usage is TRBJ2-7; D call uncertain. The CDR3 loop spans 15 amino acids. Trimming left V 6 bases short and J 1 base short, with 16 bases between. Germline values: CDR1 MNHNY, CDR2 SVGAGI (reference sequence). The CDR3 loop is CASRGGSTLSYEQYF. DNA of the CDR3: TGTGCCAGCAGGGGTGGTTCGACATTGTCCTACGAGCAGTACTTC.

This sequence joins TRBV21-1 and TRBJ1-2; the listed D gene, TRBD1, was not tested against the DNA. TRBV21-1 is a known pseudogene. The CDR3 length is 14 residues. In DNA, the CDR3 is TGTGCCAGCAACCTACAGGGGGCCAACTATGGCTACACCTTC. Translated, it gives CASNLQGANYGYTF.

The CDR3 nucleotides are TGTGCCTGGAGTCTGAAGGGGATCCCCTACGAGCAGTACTTC. Its protein product is CAWSLKGIPYEQYF. The rearrangement uses TRBV30 and TRBJ2-7, with a weak D call TRBD1 (5 bases). The CDR3 has 14 residues. V was clipped by 2 bases and J by 2 bases, with 13 bases between them. CDR1 is GTSNPN and CDR2 is SVGIG in the germline V gene (reference sequence).

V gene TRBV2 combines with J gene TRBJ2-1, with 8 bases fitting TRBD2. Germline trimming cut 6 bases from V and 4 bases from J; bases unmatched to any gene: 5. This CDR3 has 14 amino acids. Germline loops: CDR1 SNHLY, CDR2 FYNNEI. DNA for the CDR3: TGTGCCAGCAGATCGGCGGGGGGATACAATGAGCAGTTCTTC. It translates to CASRSAGGYNEQFF.

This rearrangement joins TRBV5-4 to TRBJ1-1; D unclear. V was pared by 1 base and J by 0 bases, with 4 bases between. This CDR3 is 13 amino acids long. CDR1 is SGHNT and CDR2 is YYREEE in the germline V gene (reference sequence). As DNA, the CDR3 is TGTGCCAGCAGCTTGTCTGTGAACACTGAAGCTTTCTTT. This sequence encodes CASSLSVNTEAFF.

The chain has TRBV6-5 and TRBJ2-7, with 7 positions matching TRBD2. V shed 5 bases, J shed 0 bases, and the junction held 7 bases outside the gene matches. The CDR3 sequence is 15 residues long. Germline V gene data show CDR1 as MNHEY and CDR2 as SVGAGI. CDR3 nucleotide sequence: TGTGCCAGCAGTCGTCTAGCGGAGGCCTCCTACGAGCAGTACTTC. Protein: CASSRLAEASYEQYF.

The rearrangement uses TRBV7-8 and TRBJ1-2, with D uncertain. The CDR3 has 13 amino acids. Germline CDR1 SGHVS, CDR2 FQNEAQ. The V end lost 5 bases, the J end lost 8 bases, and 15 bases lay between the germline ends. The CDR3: CASSRAPTVGYTF. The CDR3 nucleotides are TGTGCCAGCAGCCGAGCTCCTACGGTGGGCTACACCTTC. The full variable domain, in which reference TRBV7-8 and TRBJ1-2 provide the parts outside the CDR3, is GAGVSQSPRYKVAKRGQDVALRCDPISGHVSLFWYQQALGQGPEFLTYFQNEAQLDKSGLPSDRFFAERPEGSVSTLKIQRTQQEDSAVYLCASSRAPTVGYTFGSGTRLTVV.

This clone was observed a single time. CDR3: CASSQEAAASYEQYF. The CDR3 DNA is TGCGCCAGCAGCCAAGAAGCGGCGGCCAGCTACGAGCAGTACTTC. The chain couples TRBV4-1 to TRBJ2-7; TRBD2 might be the D (5 bases). The CDR3 covers 15 residues. V was pared by 0 bases and J by 3 bases, with 12 bases between. Germline assignment: CDR1 MGHRA and CDR2 YSYEKL.

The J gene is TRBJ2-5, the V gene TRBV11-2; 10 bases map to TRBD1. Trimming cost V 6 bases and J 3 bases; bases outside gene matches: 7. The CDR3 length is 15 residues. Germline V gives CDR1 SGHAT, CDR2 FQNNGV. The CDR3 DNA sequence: TGTGCCAGCAGGAAGCCAGGGACAGGGGAAGAGACCCAGTACTTC. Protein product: CASRKPGTGEETQYF.

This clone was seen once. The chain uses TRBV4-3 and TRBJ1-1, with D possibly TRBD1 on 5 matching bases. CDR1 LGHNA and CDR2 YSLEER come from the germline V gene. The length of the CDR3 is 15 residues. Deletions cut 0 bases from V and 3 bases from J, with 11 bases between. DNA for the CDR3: TGCGCCAGCAGCCAAGATCTTCGGGGGTACACTGAAGCTTTCTTT. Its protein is CASSQDLRGYTEAFF.

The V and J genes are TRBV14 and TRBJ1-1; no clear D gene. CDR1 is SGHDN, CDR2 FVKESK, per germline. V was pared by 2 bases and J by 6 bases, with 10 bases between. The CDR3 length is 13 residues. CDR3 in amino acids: CASSQRFRAEAFF. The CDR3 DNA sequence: TGTGCCAGCAGCCAACGGTTTCGCGCTGAAGCTTTCTTT.

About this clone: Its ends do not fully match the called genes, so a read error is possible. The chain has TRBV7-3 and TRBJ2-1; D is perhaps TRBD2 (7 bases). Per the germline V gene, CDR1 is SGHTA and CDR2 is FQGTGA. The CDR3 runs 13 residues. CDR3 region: CASSYRGGGLVIF. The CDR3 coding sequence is TGTGCCAGCAGTTATCGTGGCGGGGGCCTTGTAATCTTC.

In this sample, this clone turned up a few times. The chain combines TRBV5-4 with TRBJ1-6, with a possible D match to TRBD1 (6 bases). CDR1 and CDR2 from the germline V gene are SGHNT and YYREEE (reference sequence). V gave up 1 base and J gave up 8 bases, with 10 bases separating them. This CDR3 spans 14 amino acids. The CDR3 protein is CASSLTGKDSPLHF. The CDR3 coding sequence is TGTGCCAGCAGCTTGACAGGGAAGGATTCACCCCTCCACTTT.

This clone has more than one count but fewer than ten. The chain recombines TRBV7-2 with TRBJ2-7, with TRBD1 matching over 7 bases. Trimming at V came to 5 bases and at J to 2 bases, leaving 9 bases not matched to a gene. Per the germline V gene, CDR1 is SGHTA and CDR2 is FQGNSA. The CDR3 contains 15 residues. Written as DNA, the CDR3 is TGTGCCAGCAGCCAAACCGGGACAGTACCCTACGAGCAGTACTTC. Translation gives CASSQTGTVPYEQYF.

The CDR3 protein is CASSHGRGYEQYF. CDR3 coding DNA: TGCGCCAGCAGCCACGGACGGGGCTACGAGCAGTACTTC. J is TRBJ2-7 and V is TRBV4-3, with D possibly matching TRBD2 (5 bases). V lost 3 bases, J lost 3 bases, and 9 bases lay in between. The germline gives CDR1 LGHNA, CDR2 YSLEER. The CDR3 length is 13 residues.

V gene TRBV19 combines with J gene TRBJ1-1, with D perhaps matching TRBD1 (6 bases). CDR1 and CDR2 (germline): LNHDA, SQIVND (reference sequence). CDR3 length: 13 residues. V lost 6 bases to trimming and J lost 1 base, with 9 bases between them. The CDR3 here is CASRPQGNTEAFF. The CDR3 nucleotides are TGTGCCAGTAGGCCACAGGGGAACACTGAAGCTTTCTTT.

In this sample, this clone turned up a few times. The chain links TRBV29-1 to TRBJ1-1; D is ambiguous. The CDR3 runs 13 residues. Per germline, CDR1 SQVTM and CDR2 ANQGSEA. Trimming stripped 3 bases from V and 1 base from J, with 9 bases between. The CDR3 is CSVERAQNTEAFF. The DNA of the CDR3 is TGCAGCGTTGAGCGAGCTCAGAACACTGAAGCTTTCTTT.

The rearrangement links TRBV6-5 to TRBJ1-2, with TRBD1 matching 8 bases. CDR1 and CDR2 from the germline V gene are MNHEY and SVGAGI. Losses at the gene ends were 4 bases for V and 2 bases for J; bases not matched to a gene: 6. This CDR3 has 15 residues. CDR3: CASSSQGAGNYGYTF. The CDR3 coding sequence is TGTGCCAGCAGTTCTCAGGGGGCGGGGAACTATGGCTACACCTTC.

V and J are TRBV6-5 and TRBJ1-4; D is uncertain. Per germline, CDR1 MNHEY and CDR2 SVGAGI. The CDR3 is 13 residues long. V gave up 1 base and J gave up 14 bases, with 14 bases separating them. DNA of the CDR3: TGTGCCAGCAGTTACTTGTCGGAGAGGGCCCTGTTTTTT. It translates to CASSYLSERALFF.

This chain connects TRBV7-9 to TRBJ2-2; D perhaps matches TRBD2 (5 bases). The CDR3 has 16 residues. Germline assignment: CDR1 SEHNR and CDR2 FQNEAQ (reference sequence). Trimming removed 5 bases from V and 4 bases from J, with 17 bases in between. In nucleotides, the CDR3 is TGTGCCAGCAGCCCCTTTCGGGATTCGTTCACCGGGGAGCTGTTTTTT. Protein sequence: CASSPFRDSFTGELFF.

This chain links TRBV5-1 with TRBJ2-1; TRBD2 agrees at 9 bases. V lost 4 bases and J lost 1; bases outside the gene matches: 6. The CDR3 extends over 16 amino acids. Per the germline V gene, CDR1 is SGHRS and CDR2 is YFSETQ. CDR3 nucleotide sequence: TGCGCCAGCAGCCTTCGCGGGGGGGCTTCCTACAATGAGCAGTTCTTC. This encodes CASSLRGGASYNEQFF.

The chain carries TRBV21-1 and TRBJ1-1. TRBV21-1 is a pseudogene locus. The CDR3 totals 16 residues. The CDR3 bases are TGTGCCAGCAGCAAAGTTGGTTCAGGGAGGGGCACTGAAGCTTTCTTT. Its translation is CASSKVGSGRGTEAFF.

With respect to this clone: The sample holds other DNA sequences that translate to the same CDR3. The CDR3 DNA sequence: TGCGCCAGCAGCTTGGGGCTAGCTGGGGACACAGATACGCAGTATTTT. Protein product: CASSLGLAGDTDTQYF. The chain uses TRBV5-1 and TRBJ2-3, with a possible D match to TRBD2 (5 bases). Trimming removed 0 bases from V and 2 bases from J, with 13 bases in between. CDR3 size: 16 residues. In germline, CDR1 is SGHRS, CDR2 YFSETQ.

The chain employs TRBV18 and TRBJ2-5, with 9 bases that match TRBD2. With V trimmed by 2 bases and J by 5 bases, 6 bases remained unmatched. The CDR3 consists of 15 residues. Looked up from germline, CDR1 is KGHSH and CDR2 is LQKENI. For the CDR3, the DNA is TGTGCCAGCTCACCAAGGGCTAGCGGGGCGGAGACCCAGTACTTC. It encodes CASSPRASGAETQYF.

CDR3 DNA sequence: TGTGCCAGTCACAGGGATCGGACAGATACGCAGTATTTT. This codes for CASHRDRTDTQYF. The chain employs TRBV6-5 and TRBJ2-3; D is possibly TRBD1 (6 bases). The CDR3 is made up of 13 amino acids. Per the germline V gene, CDR1 is MNHEY and CDR2 is SVGAGI. Between the trimmed V and J ends, which lost 9 bases and 3 bases, there was a span of 13 bases.

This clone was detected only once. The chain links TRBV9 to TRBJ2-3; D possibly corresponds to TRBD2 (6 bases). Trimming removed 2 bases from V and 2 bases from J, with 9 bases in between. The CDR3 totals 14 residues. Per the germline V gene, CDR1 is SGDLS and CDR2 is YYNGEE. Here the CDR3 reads CASSVSGYTDTQYF. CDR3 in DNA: TGTGCCAGCAGCGTTAGCGGATACACAGATACGCAGTATTTT.

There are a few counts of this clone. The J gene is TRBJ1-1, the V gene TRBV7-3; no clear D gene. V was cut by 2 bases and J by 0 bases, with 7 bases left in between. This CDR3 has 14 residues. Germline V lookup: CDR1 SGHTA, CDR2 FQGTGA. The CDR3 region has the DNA TGTGCCAGCAGCTTACAGAGGTTGAACACTGAAGCTTTCTTT. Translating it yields CASSLQRLNTEAFF.